The 13 T cell receptor beta chains given below trace back to one sample, sequenced in a study of human T cells and chemical hapten exposure. TCRdb redid the calling of the RACE reads with MiXCR, one entry per CDR3 protein. The sample lists some 350,000 distinct CDR3 sequences, roughly 6.3% seen once, with under 7% in the top ten. As to time point: patch test 2, 6 weeks after DPC sensitization. The treatment denotes: therapeutic diphenylcyclopropenone sensitization with weekly scalp DPC. Specimen: whole blood, collected in connection with sensitization to the hapten diphenylcyclopropenone (DPC). The receptors originated from a woman aged 18-29 years with alopecia areata. Some clones in this sample may be carry-over from other donors' samples.

This clonotype was counted between two and nine times. The rearrangement links TRBV10-3 to TRBJ1-2, with a weak D call TRBD1 (6 bases). Germline lookup yields CDR1 ENHRY and CDR2 SYGVKD. Trimming pared 4 bases from V and 5 bases from J, leaving 20 bases between. The CDR3 is made up of 16 amino acids. The CDR3 spells CAISASQGRGEYGYTF. The CDR3 coding sequence is TGTGCCATCAGTGCCTCACAGGGCAGGGGAGAATATGGCTACACCTTC.

This clonotype was observed many times. This chain links TRBV29-1 with TRBJ2-5, with a weak D call TRBD2 (5 bases). CDR1 is SQVTM, CDR2 ANQGSEA, per germline. The CDR3 loop spans 16 amino acids. With 0 bases removed from V and 2 bases from J, the gap between germline ends came to 16 bases. CDR3: CSVEDQWASLQETQYF. In nucleotides, the CDR3 is TGCAGCGTTGAAGATCAGTGGGCTAGCCTTCAAGAGACCCAGTACTTC.

This clonotype has a handful of counts. J is TRBJ2-5 and V is TRBV6-5; TRBD2 might be the D (6 bases). The CDR3 sequence is 18 residues long. The V end was cut by 0 bases, the J end by 1 base, with 18 bases between. CDR1 is MNHEY and CDR2 is SVGAGI in the germline V gene. For the CDR3, the DNA is TGTGCCAGCAGTTACTCGATTTTCAGGACGGGGGTCCAAGAGACCCAGTACTTC. Its translation is CASSYSIFRTGVQETQYF.

This clonotype was counted ten times or more. The chain carries TRBV4-2 and TRBJ1-1; D possibly corresponds to TRBD1 (6 bases). Germline CDR1 reads LGHNA; CDR2 reads YNFKEQ. The length of the CDR3 is 15 residues. V shed 0 bases and J shed 4 bases, with 12 bases lying between them. This CDR3 reads CASSQDQGGATEAFF. CDR3 DNA: TGTGCCAGCAGCCAAGACCAAGGGGGTGCCACTGAAGCTTTCTTT.

This clonotype was seen ten or more times. The chain uses TRBV7-9 and TRBJ2-4, with D possibly TRBD2 on 6 matching bases. This CDR3 region has 15 residues. V lost 3 bases to trimming and J lost 1 base, with 10 bases between them. Per the germline V gene, CDR1 is SEHNR and CDR2 is FQNEAQ (reference sequence). Here the CDR3 reads CASSLEGLAKNIQYF. CDR3 bases: TGTGCCAGCAGCTTGGAGGGGCTCGCCAAAAACATTCAGTACTTC.

At least ten counts were recorded for this clonotype. This chain joins TRBV18 and TRBJ2-5; D is ambiguous. The CDR3 consists of 12 residues. Deletions cut 6 bases from V and 1 base from J, with 6 bases between. Germline CDR1 reads KGHSH; CDR2 reads LQKENI. Here the CDR3 DNA reads TGTGCCAGCTCGCCGACCCAAGAGACCCAGTACTTC. It codes for CASSPTQETQYF.

This clonotype showed up just a few times. The chain joins TRBV10-3 to TRBJ1-3; the D is unclear. V dropped 3 bases and J dropped 0 bases, with 12 bases sitting between them. CDR3 length: 16 amino acids. CDR1 and CDR2 (germline): ENHRY, SYGVKD. The CDR3 is CAISELLGPSGNTIYF. In DNA, the CDR3 is TGTGCCATCAGTGAACTCTTAGGACCCTCTGGAAACACCATATATTTT.

This chain uses TRBV7-2 with TRBJ2-5, with D unclear. V was pared by 3 bases and J by 0 bases, with 11 bases between. The germline V gene encodes CDR1 SGHTA and CDR2 FQGNSA. The CDR3 is 15 amino acids. CDR3 bases: TGTGCCAGCAGCTTGCCCTACCCGTACCAAGAGACCCAGTACTTC. It encodes CASSLPYPYQETQYF.

This clonotype has ten or more counts. The V gene is TRBV7-2, the J gene TRBJ1-1; D may be TRBD1 (5 bases). Germline CDR1 is SGHTA and CDR2 is FQGNSA. This CDR3 has 15 residues. V lost 6 bases and J lost 7, with 21 bases in between. CDR3 nucleotide sequence: TGTGCCAGCAGGGTGAGGACCGGGACCGCCCATGAAGCTTTCTTT. Amino acids: CASRVRTGTAHEAFF.

This clonotype was observed at least ten times. The gene calls are TRBV6-2 or TRBV6-3 and TRBJ1-5; weak D call: TRBD1 (6 bases). CDR3 length: 15 amino acids. Germline V gene lookup returns CDR1 MNHEY and CDR2 SVGEGT. V lost 4 bases, J lost 3 bases, and 13 bases lay in between. The CDR3 DNA sequence: TGTGCCAGCAGTTCACAGGGACTGGACAATCAGCCCCAGCATTTT. The encoded protein is CASSSQGLDNQPQHF.

As concerns this clonotype: This CDR3 fails to terminate in the conserved phenylalanine or tryptophan, so it likely reflects a read error. The chain couples TRBV7-2 to TRBJ2-4; possible D gene TRBD2, 5 bases. This CDR3 is built from 14 residues. Germline V CDR1 and CDR2: SGHTA, FQGNSA. V was clipped by 2 bases and J by 6 bases, with 11 bases between them. The CDR3 DNA follows: TGTGCCAGCAGCTTAAACCAGGCGGGAAACATTCAGTACATC. Its translation is CASSLNQAGNIQYI.

This clonotype was observed a handful of times. The genes are TRBV11-2 and TRBJ2-3; no reliable D call. The CDR3 runs 15 residues. From germline, CDR1 is SGHAT and CDR2 FQNNGV. V was shortened by 5 bases and J by 1 base, with 13 bases between the two germline ends. CDR3 nucleotide sequence: TGTGCCAGCAGCCGTAATGTAGGTGGCACAGATACGCAGTATTTT. Its translation: CASSRNVGGTDTQYF.

V usage is TRBV3-1 and J usage is TRBJ1-5; D is unresolved. The CDR3 totals 14 residues. The V gene lost 3 bases and the J gene lost 5 bases, with 11 bases spanning the gap. Germline-derived CDR1 and CDR2 are LGHDT and YNNKEL (reference sequence). CDR3 loop: CASSQEGRDQPQHF. CDR3 DNA: TGTGCCAGCAGCCAGGAGGGTAGAGATCAGCCCCAGCATTTT.